One sample yielded the 13 T cell receptor beta chains listed below, sequenced in a study of human T cells and chemical hapten exposure. Documented time point: patch test 3, about 24 weeks after DPC sensitization. As for treatment: therapeutic diphenylcyclopropenone sensitization with weekly scalp DPC. Via MiXCR, TCRdb re-called the RACE reads, giving one row per CDR3 protein. This sample has tens of thousands of distinct CDR3 sequences, with 10% to 15% found just once. Material: whole blood, obtained in connection with sensitization to the hapten diphenylcyclopropenone (DPC). The source of these receptors is a woman aged 50 to 65 with alopecia areata. Some clones in this sample may be carry-over from other donors' samples.

CDR3 sequence reads: CSVLTSGRETQYF. The CDR3 nucleotides read TGCAGCGTATTGACTAGCGGCCGGGAGACCCAGTACTTC. V gene TRBV29-1 combines with J gene TRBJ2-5; 9 bases are shared with TRBD2. The CDR3 length is 13 residues. The V segment lost 6 bases and the J segment 5 bases; nucleotides outside the gene matches: 7. Germline loops: CDR1 SQVTM, CDR2 ANQGSEA.

Only a few counts were recorded for this clonotype. The chain couples TRBV5-1 to TRBJ2-1; 8 bases align to TRBD2. Germline V gene lookup returns CDR1 SGHRS and CDR2 YFSETQ. CDR3 length: 13 amino acids. The junction had 6 bases not matched to a gene; V was cut back by 2 bases and J by 11 bases. Written as DNA, the CDR3 is TGCGCCAGCAGCTTCCAGCGGGAGAGGAAGCAGTTCTTC. It is translated as CASSFQRERKQFF.

The chain has TRBV18 and TRBJ2-5; TRBD2 matches at 7 bases. The V gene end was trimmed by 3 bases and the J gene end by 3 bases; junction bases not matched to a gene: 4. The V gene's germline CDR1 is KGHSH and CDR2 LQKENI. This CDR3 comprises 14 residues. The CDR3 protein is CASSPGGAEETQYF. CDR3 in DNA: TGTGCCAGCTCACCGGGAGGGGCAGAAGAGACCCAGTACTTC.

In its sample, this clonotype was seen many times. The gene calls are TRBV6-6 and TRBJ1-2; D is undetermined. The CDR3 is 13 residues long. Germline CDR1 reads MNHNY; CDR2 reads SVGAGI (reference sequence). Deletions cut 0 bases from V and 3 bases from J, with 5 bases between. CDR3 in DNA: TGTGCCAGCAGTTACTCTCTTGACTATGGCTACACCTTC. Translating gives CASSYSLDYGYTF.

This clonotype was observed a few times. The chain joins TRBV27 to TRBJ2-5; 7 positions match TRBD1. This CDR3 is built from 12 residues. Germline loops: CDR1 MNHEY, CDR2 SMNVEV (reference sequence). J was trimmed by 5 bases and V by 9 bases; bases with no gene match: 6. In DNA, the CDR3 is TGTGCCAGTTCTTTCAGGGGGGAGACCCAGTACTTC. Its translation is CASSFRGETQYF.

This clonotype has only a few counts. The chain employs TRBV2 and TRBJ1-6; D gene uncertain. Germline CDR1 SNHLY, CDR2 FYNNEI. The CDR3 spans 14 residues. The V gene lost 9 bases and the J gene lost 7 bases, with 16 bases spanning the gap. This chain's CDR3 is CARRSPGSNSPLHF. CDR3 in DNA: TGTGCCAGAAGAAGCCCAGGCAGCAATTCACCCCTCCACTTT.

This clonotype was picked up a small number of times. The CDR3 DNA follows: TGTGCCAGCAGCTTAATGAGTGAAAGAGACGAGCAGTACTTC. This encodes CASSLMSERDEQYF. This chain links TRBV11-2 with TRBJ2-7; D uncertain. The CDR3 has 14 residues. Germline-derived CDR1 and CDR2 are SGHAT and FQNNGV. The germline V and J ends were trimmed by 2 bases and 5 bases, with 13 bases remaining between them.

This clonotype occurred a few times. The V and J genes are TRBV7-2 and TRBJ2-3, with unresolved D. The V end lost 2 bases, the J end lost 0 bases, and 9 bases lay between the germline ends. This CDR3 is 15 amino acids long. Germline CDR1 is SGHTA and CDR2 is FQGNSA. The CDR3 loop reads CASSLIRSSTDTQYF. The CDR3, as DNA: TGTGCCAGCAGCTTAATACGATCTAGCACAGATACGCAGTATTTT.

This clonotype was counted ten times or more. V usage is TRBV29-1 and J usage is TRBJ2-1; the D gene is possibly TRBD2 (5 bases). The ends were cut back, 8 bases at V and 10 bases at J, with 15 bases in the middle. This CDR3 is built from 11 residues. Germline lookup yields CDR1 SQVTM and CDR2 ANQGSEA. Here the CDR3 reads CSLTSLGEQFF. The CDR3 DNA reads TGCAGCCTTACTAGTTTAGGGGAGCAGTTCTTC.

V usage is TRBV10-3 and J usage is TRBJ2-3, with TRBD1 as a possible D gene (6 bases). CDR1 ENHRY and CDR2 SYGVKD come from the germline V gene. This CDR3 has 14 residues. V lost 4 bases, J lost 3 bases, and 11 bases lay in between. Written as DNA, the CDR3 is TGTGCCATCAGTGTCGGGACAACTACAGATACGCAGTATTTT. This translates into CAISVGTTTDTQYF.

The chain uses TRBV4-1 and TRBJ2-7, with 7 bases aligning to TRBD2. This CDR3 contains 15 residues. The V gene end was trimmed by 1 base and the J gene end by 3 bases; junction bases not matched to a gene: 6. Germline CDR1 MGHRA, CDR2 YSYEKL. The CDR3 loop is CASSQGLREDYEQYF. The CDR3 region has the DNA TGCGCCAGCAGCCAAGGCTTACGGGAGGACTACGAGCAGTACTTC.

The chain carries TRBV6-2 or TRBV6-3 and TRBJ2-7; 11 positions match TRBD2. CDR1 and CDR2 (germline): MNHEY, SVGEGT. This CDR3 has 14 residues. The junction had 6 bases not matched to a gene; V was cut back by 7 bases and J by 4 bases. The CDR3 nucleotides are TGTGCCAGCACCGACGGGACTAGCGGTTACGAGCAGTACTTC. Its protein is CASTDGTSGYEQYF.

The chain is built from TRBV20-1 and TRBJ2-1; 8 bases are a match to TRBD2. V was clipped by 3 bases and J by 9 bases; unmatched bases: 4. The CDR3 consists of 12 residues. Germline V gene sequence: CDR1 DFQATT, CDR2 SNEGSKA (reference sequence). CDR3 protein: CSASEAGVEQFF. CDR3 nucleotides: TGCAGTGCTAGTGAAGCGGGAGTTGAGCAGTTCTTC.